This T cell receptor (beta chain) emerged from a study of early T cells in non-severe SARS-CoV-2 infection. Overall study results and limits: Matching against VDJdb likely underestimated virus-specific expansions, favoring anti-spike CD8.

Germline V gene data show CDR1 as LNHDA and CDR2 as SQIVND (reference sequence). Trimming pared 3 bases from V and 4 bases from J, leaving 15 bases between. The CDR3 spans 15 residues. Molecules of cDNA were individually given unique molecular identifiers that were attached to them. TCRdb redid the calling of the 5' RACE reads with MiXCR, one entry per CDR3 protein. The sample consists of about 55,000 distinct CDR3 sequences, approximately 8.4% of them appearing once. As to this clonotype: Antigen unknown.

This chain links TRBV19 with TRBJ2-5, with D perhaps matching TRBD2 (5 bases). The sequencing sample was made of whole blood. The receptor comes from an adult who was a healthcare worker with PCR-confirmed SARS-CoV-2 infection or an uninfected control (not recorded which). CDR3 region: CASSMSAAAGETQYF. Here the CDR3 DNA reads TGTGCCAGTAGTATGAGCGCGGCGGCGGGAGAGACCCAGTACTTC.